This is a list of T cell receptor beta chains from one sample in a study of blood T cell repertoires in COVID-19. Here immunoSEQ multiplex PCR was the method, and the copy in TCRdb shows in-frame clones only, minus some. The sample yields approximately 200,000 clones, approximately 80% seen once. The sample consisted of PBMCs or T cells enriched from blood (not recorded which). These TCRs come from a man aged 60 to 69 who had recovered from COVID-19. CDR3s include the opening cysteine and the closing phenylalanine or tryptophan.

V: TRBV19; J: TRBJ1-6; CDR3: CASSTTRQGNSPLHF
V: TRBV3-1/TRBV3-2; J: TRBJ1-2; CDR3: CASSQEAGAYGYTF
V: TRBV7-9; J: TRBJ2-5; CDR3: CASTKGAGQETQYF
V: TRBV19; J: TRBJ2-3; CDR3: CASREGTGGGKDTQYF
V: TRBV30; J: TRBJ2-1; CDR3: CAWRRDVEQFF
V: TRBV14; J: TRBJ1-2; CDR3: CASSPNRSYGYTF
V: TRBV7-9; J: TRBJ1-4; CDR3: CASSSDRATNEKLFF
V: TRBV19; J: TRBJ1-1; CDR3: CASSKGQGRSNTEAFF
V: TRBV7-2; J: TRBJ1-1; CDR3: CASSFDRGGDTEAFF
V: TRBV19; J: TRBJ2-2; CDR3: CASSIGQGWTGELFF
V: TRBV5-1; J: TRBJ2-2; CDR3: CASSKQGFANTGELFF